This TCR beta chain stems from a study of blood T cell repertoires in COVID-19. The data were produced by immunoSEQ multiplex PCR, yet TCRdb's version contains in-frame clones alone and is incomplete. The sample carries more than 75,000 clones, approximately 80% recorded once. Sequencing input: peripheral blood. This clonotype was obtained from a human donor in a cohort sampled during active COVID-19.

The CDR3 bases are TGTGCCAGTAGCACTATTATCAATCAGCCCCAGCATTTT. Protein: CASSTIINQPQHF. V gene TRBV19 combines with J gene TRBJ1-5; D is unresolved. The length of the CDR3 is 13 residues. V dropped 6 bases and J dropped 3 bases, with 9 bases sitting between them. From germline, CDR1 is LNHDA and CDR2 SQIVND (reference sequence).